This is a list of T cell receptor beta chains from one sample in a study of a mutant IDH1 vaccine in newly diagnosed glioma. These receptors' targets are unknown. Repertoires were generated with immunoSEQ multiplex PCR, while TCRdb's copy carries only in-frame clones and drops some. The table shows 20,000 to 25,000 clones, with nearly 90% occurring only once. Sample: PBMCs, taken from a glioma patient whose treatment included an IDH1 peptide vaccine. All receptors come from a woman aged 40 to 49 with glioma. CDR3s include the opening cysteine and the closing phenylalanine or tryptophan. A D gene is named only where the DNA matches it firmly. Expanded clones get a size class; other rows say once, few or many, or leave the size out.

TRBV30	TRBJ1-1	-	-	TGTGCCTGGAGTCTGGACAGTAACACTGAAGCTTTCTTT	CAWSLDSNTEAFF
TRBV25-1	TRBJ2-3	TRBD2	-	TGTGCCAGCAGTGGGGGTAGCGGGAGCACAGATACGCAGTATTTT	CASSGGSGSTDTQYF
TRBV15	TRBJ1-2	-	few	TGTGCCACCAGCAGAGATCGGTTAGGACAGATCTATGGCTACACCTTC	CATSRDRLGQIYGYTF
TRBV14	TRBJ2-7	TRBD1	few	TGTGCCAGCAGCCTCGTCACTCCCGGACAGGGGGGTCTTGGGTTCGAGCAGTACTTC	CASSLVTPGQGGLGFEQYF
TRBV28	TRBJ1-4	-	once	TGTGCCAGCAGTCCGCGAGTGGGAAGCCCAACTAATGAAAAACTGTTTTTT	CASSPRVGSPTNEKLFF
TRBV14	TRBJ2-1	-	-	TGTGCCAGCAGCCAGTCTGGAATTGAGCAGTTCTTC	CASSQSGIEQFF
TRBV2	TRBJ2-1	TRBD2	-	TGTGCCAGCAGGGGGATAGCGGGGAGCTCCTACAATGAGCAGTTCTTC	CASRGIAGSSYNEQFF
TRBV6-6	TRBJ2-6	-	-	TGTGCCAGCACCCAACGGGGACTTTCTGGGGCCAACGTCCTGACTTTC	CASTQRGLSGANVLTF
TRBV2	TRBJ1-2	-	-	TGTGCCAGCAGACTACAGGAGTATGGCTACACCTTC	CASRLQEYGYTF
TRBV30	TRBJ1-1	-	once	TGTGCCTGGAGTGTAAGGTCCAGGGCGAACACTGAAGCTTTCTTT	CAWSVRSRANTEAFF
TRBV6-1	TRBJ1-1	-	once	-	CASSSSGVRTEAFF
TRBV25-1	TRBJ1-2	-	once	TGTGCCAGCAGTGATTACGTTAACTATGGCTACACCTTC	CASSDYVNYGYTF
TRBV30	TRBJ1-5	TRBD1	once	TGTGCCTGGAGCCGACAGCAGGGACAGAATCAGCCCCAGCATTTT	CAWSRQQGQNQPQHF
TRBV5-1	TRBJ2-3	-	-	TGCGCCAGCAGCCAAGGAGGGGGTAGCACAGATACGCAGTATTTT	CASSQGGGSTDTQYF
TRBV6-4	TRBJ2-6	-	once	TGTGCCAGCAGTATAGACTCTGGGGCCAACGTCCTGACTTTC	CASSIDSGANVLTF
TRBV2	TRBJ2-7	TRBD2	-	TGTGCCAGCAGAGCCTCAAGCGGGGGGGCCTACTACGAGCAGTACTTC	CASRASSGGAYYEQYF
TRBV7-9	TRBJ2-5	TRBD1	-	TGTGCCAGCAGCCGGGGACAGGGGTATTCCAAAGAGACCCAGTACTTC	CASSRGQGYSKETQYF
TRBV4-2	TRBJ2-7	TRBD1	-	TGTGCCAGCAGTCATATAATGGACAGGGATCGCGAGCAGTACTTC	CASSHIMDRDREQYF
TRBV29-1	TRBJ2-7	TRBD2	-	TGCAGCGCCCTAGCGGGGACCAACTCCTACGAGCAGTACTTC	CSALAGTNSYEQYF
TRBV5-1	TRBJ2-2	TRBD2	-	TGCGCCAGCAGCTTTAGCGGGAGCGAGACCGGGGAGCTGTTTTTT	CASSFSGSETGELFF
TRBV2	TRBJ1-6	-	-	TGTGCCAGCACCTTCGACAGGAGGAGTTCACCCCTCCACTTT	CASTFDRRSSPLHF
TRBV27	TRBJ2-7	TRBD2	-	TGTGCCAGCAGTTTACTAGCGGGAGGAGTAGGAGAGCAGTACTTC	CASSLLAGGVGEQYF
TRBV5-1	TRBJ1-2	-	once	TGCGCCAGCAGCCCTGGCGAGTCCAGCTATGGCTACACCTTC	CASSPGESSYGYTF
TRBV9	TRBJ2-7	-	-	TGTGCCAGCAGTGAATTTAGCGGCTCCTACGAGCAGTACTTC	CASSEFSGSYEQYF
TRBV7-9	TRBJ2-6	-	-	TGTGCCAGCAGATCCCGGTGGGCCAACGTCCTGACTTTC	CASRSRWANVLTF
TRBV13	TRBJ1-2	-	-	TGTGCCAGCAGCTTTCCACAGGGCCATGGCTACACCTTC	CASSFPQGHGYTF
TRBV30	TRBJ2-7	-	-	TGTGCCTGGAATCGAGAGATCCTACATTTCGGCCAGCAGTACTTC	CAWNREILHFGQQYF
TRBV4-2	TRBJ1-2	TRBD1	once	TGTGCCAGCAGCCAAGAAACAGGGGGTAGCTATGGCTACACCTTC	CASSQETGGSYGYTF
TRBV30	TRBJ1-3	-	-	TGTGCCTGGATGGGGGGAAGCTCTGGAAACACCATATATTTT	CAWMGGSSGNTIYF
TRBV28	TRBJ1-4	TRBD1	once	TGTGCTTCCGGGTCCCGGGACAGGGGAATTCGGGAAAAACTGTTTTTT	CASGSRDRGIREKLFF